Sequencing of this T cell receptor (beta chain) was carried out in a study of T cells in Graves' hyperthyroidism and ophthalmopathy. Trimming took 4 bases from V and 1 from J, leaving 13 bases between them. CDR3 length equals 15 residues. Germline values: CDR1 SGHTA, CDR2 FQGNSA. This clonotype was counted between two and nine times. Its antigen remains unknown. Out of over 7.5 ml of fresh peripheral blood came the PBMCs. Points from the study as a whole: Most clonotypes expanded in the thyroid (above 0.001) were also present in blood. Before onset, by a median of about seven months, the model predicted ophthalmopathy.

From RNA transcripts, TCR beta CDR3 regions were amplified. TCR CDR3 underwent first-round RT-PCR with the HTBI primer set. TCRdb re-derived calls from the multiplex PCR reads in MiXCR, one entry per CDR3 protein. Here the sample spans roughly 290,000 distinct CDR3 sequences, 12% to 15% being singletons. The chain combines TRBV7-2 with TRBJ1-1; D call uncertain. The source of this sequence is a woman in her thirties or forties with Graves' hyperthyroidism. Sequencing was done on a sample of blood. CDR3 sequence reads: CASSSYRVRNTEAFF. The CDR3 DNA reads as TGTGCCAGCAGCTCCTACCGGGTCAGGAACACTGAAGCTTTCTTT.